This TCR beta chain was observed in a study of blood T cell repertoires in COVID-19. Study-wide background: Acute and convalescent COVID-19 samples came from the United States, Italy and Spain. In each case, the material was cDNA or gDNA derived from T cells, B-cell-depleted T cells, or PBMCs.

In the original workflow: Amplifying reference gene primers gave estimates of nucleated cell counts. Data came from immunoSEQ multiplex PCR; TCRdb stores just in-frame clones and leaves some out. V and J calls and clone size come straight from that table; D and trimming were deduced from the DNA. The sample holds about 170,000 clones; approximately 83% are singletons and the top ten take roughly 9.1%. The CDR3 sequence is 12 residues long. V dropped 11 bases and J dropped 5 bases, with 16 bases sitting between them. Germline CDR1 MNHEY, CDR2 SVGAGI. The material sequenced was peripheral blood. The TCR comes from a woman aged 80 or over with active or convalescent COVID-19. This sequence joins TRBV6-5 and TRBJ2-7, with D possibly TRBD2 on 7 matching bases. The CDR3 is CAERGAGNEQYF. The CDR3 nucleotides read TGTGCCGAACGGGGGGCCGGAAACGAGCAGTACTTC.